A few counts support the clone carrying this TCR beta chain. The junction differs from germline at one of its ends, possibly a read error. The CDR3 length is 15 residues. Per germline, CDR1 SGHVS and CDR2 FQNEAQ. Donors each provided 7.5 to 10 milliliters of peripheral blood. Combining a sample-barcoded 5' primer with a J-beta primer mix, a second PCR ran for roughly 6 to 12 cycles. Any given sample supplied a minimum of 2.5 million CDR3-containing paired-end reads. TCRdb analysed the 5' RACE reads with MiXCR anew, one entry per CDR3 protein. The table shows some 1.5 million distinct CDR3 sequences, with 28% occurring only once. This entry belongs to a study of blood T cells in healthy people across ages.

This rearrangement joins TRBV7-8 to TRBJ1-5; no clear D gene. The receptor comes from a woman aged 30 to 39 in good health. The sequenced material came from blood. The CDR3 sequence is CASSLALGSNSPPHF. CDR3 DNA sequence: TGTGCCAGCAGCTTAGCGTTAGGCAGCAATTCGCCCCCCCACTTT.